This T cell receptor (beta chain) was sequenced in a study of OX40 agonist ivuxolimab in advanced cancers. Turning to the overall study: Ivuxolimab was an agonistic, fully human IgG2 monoclonal antibody directed against OX40 (CD134), a costimulatory receptor. Of the roughly 52 dose-escalation patients, hepatocellular carcinoma was present in about 20, melanoma in some 15, renal cell carcinoma in 9 and head and neck cancer in 9. The purpose of peripheral TCRbeta sequencing was to test whether ivuxolimab changed TCR sequence diversity and led to clonal T-cell expansion. Partial responses occurred in three dose-escalation patients: two with cutaneous melanoma and one with hepatocellular carcinoma. In the dose-escalation cohort, 70% to 90% of patients were male, and the mean age was 60 years with a range of roughly 23 to 79. Patients were allowed to have had prior anti-PD-1, anti-PD-L1 or anti-CTLA-4 therapy, and roughly 40% of the dose-escalation patients had been treated with checkpoint inhibitors. The paper describes the monotherapy dose-escalation part (N of about 54 patients) of the phase I trial of ivuxolimab. Intravenous ivuxolimab was administered to patients every 2 weeks at six dose levels: 0.01, 0.1, 0.3, 1.5, 3 and 10 mg/kg. The investigation overall reported the following: Partial responders in the 0.1-3.0 mg/kg groups had among the lowest normalized peripheral clonal expansion, especially among CD8+ T cells. Low levels of normalized T-cell clonal expansion were also seen in some patients who did not respond. At doses from 0.1 to 3.0 mg/kg, clonal expansion was seen in both CD4+ and CD8+ blood T cells between baseline and week 6. The antigen specificity of the peripheral T cells that underwent clonal expansion was not determined. After ivuxolimab, CD8+ T cells had more expanded clones than CD4+ T cells on average.

Patients with a history of autoimmune disease or receiving systemic immunosuppression were excluded from the trial. Peripheral blood for TCR sequencing was collected from all dose cohorts at baseline, on cycle 4 day 1, and on cycle 7 day 1. The samples were drawn from a first-in-human, open-label, multicenter phase I dose-escalation trial of ivuxolimab. Adults with locally advanced or metastatic melanoma, renal cell carcinoma, hepatocellular carcinoma or head and neck squamous cell carcinoma were enrolled in the trial. Before TCR sequencing, CD4+ T cells and CD8+ T cells were sorted from peripheral blood as separate populations. As to this clone: The target of this receptor is not known. No qualities accompany the bases; no much larger clone lies one base away.

For sequencing of the TCRbeta CDR3 region, genomic DNA was extracted from the sorted cells. The immunoSEQ Assay was used for sequencing of TCRbeta CDR3 regions. What TCRdb holds here is the immuneACCESS table cut down to in-frame rearrangements. Part of the clones is not present; checked against another copy, under half of the missing clones reflect an unresolved V gene, and the others are unexplained. The sample includes about 58,000 clones, with less than 90% observed a single time. 3.1% of the sample goes to the ten largest clones. The germline V gene sets CDR1 to MGHDK and CDR2 to SYGVNS. The junction shows trimming of 5 bases on V and 14 bases on J, plus 19 bases between the germline ends. Spanning cysteine to phenylalanine, the CDR3 consists of 14 amino acids. The read is trimmed to its CDR3 DNA, 42 bases read in frame from base 1.

Here the chain combines TRBV25-1 and TRBJ1-6, and the D gene may be TRBD1, 5 bases matching. The origin of this receptor is an adult with an advanced solid tumor such as melanoma, head and neck, liver or kidney cancer. The sequencing here drew on CD4+ or CD8+ T cells sorted from blood, taken in a trial of the OX40 agonist ivuxolimab. The CDR3 sequence is CASSPGTFLGTLHF. At the DNA level, the sequence is TGTGCCAGCAGTCCGGGGACGTTCCTCGGGACCCTCCACTTT.